The clone carrying this T cell receptor beta chain was observed at least ten times. The data derive from a study of response to subunit inactivated influenza vaccine. TCRdb processed the RT-PCR reads anew with MiXCR; each CDR3 protein has one entry. The sample shows over 450,000 distinct CDR3 sequences, 10% to 15% of them seen only once. Germline trimming cut 4 bases from V and 3 bases from J; bases unmatched to any gene: 3. The CDR3 has 14 amino acids. In germline, CDR1 is SGHTS, CDR2 YDEGEE. The sample here was PBMCs from blood, taken 45 days after vaccination. V is TRBV5-8 and J is TRBJ2-5, with 10 positions matching TRBD1. The sequence was obtained from a man aged 45-65 years who received an inactivated influenza vaccine. This chain's CDR3 is CASSTGQGKETQYF. CDR3 sequence (DNA): TGTGCCAGCAGCACGGGACAGGGGAAAGAGACCCAGTACTTC.